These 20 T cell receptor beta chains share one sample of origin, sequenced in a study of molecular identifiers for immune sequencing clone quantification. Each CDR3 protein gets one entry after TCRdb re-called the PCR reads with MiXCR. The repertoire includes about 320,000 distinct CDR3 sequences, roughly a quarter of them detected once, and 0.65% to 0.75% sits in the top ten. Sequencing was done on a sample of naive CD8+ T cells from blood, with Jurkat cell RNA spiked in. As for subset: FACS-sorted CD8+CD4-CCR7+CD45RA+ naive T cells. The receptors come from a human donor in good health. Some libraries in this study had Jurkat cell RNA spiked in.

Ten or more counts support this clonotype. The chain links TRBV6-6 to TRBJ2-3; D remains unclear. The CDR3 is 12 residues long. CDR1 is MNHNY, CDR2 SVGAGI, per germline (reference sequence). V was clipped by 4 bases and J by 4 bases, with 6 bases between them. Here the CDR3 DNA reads TGTGCCAGCAGTTTCCGGGCAGATACGCAGTATTTT. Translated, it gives CASSFRADTQYF.

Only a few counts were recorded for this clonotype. The CDR3 DNA reads TGTGCCAGCAGCTTAGGCTCGGCAGCGCCTCACACAGATACGCAGTATTTT. This gives the protein CASSLGSAAPHTDTQYF. This chain uses TRBV7-9 with TRBJ2-3; D not resolved. V lost 1 base and J lost 2, with 16 bases in between. The CDR3 is 17 residues long. CDR1 is SEHNR and CDR2 is FQNEAQ in the germline V gene (reference sequence).

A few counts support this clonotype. The CDR3: CASSEVTGINIQYF. CDR3 bases: TGTGCCAGCAGTGAAGTTACAGGTATAAACATTCAGTACTTC. The V gene is TRBV6-1, the J gene TRBJ2-4; a possible D gene is TRBD1 (5 bases). The CDR3 is made up of 14 amino acids. From germline, CDR1 is MNHNS and CDR2 SASEGT. Trimming removed 1 base from V and 6 bases from J, with 10 bases in between.

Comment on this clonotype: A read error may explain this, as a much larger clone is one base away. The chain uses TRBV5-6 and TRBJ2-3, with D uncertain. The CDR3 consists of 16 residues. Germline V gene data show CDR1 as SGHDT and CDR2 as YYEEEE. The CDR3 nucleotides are TGTGCCTGCAGCTTGGAAACTCCGGCAGTCACAGATACGCAGTATTTT. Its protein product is CACSLETPAVTDTQYF.

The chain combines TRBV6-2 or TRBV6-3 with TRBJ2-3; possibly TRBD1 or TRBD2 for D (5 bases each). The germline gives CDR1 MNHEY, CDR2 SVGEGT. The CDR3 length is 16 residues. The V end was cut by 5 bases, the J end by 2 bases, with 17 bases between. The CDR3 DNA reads TGTGCCAGCAGTCCCGGGGCAGGGCCTTACACAGATACGCAGTATTTT. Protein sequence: CASSPGAGPYTDTQYF.

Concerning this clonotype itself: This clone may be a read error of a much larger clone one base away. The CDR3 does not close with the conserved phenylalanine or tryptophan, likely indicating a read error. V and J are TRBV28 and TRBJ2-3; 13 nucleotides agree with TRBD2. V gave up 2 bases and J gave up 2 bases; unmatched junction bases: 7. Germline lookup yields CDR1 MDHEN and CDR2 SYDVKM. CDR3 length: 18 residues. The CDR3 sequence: CASSLTGGLAGVTDTQYL. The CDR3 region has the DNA TGTGCCAGCAGTTTAACCGGAGGACTAGCGGGGGTCACAGATACGCAGTATCTT.

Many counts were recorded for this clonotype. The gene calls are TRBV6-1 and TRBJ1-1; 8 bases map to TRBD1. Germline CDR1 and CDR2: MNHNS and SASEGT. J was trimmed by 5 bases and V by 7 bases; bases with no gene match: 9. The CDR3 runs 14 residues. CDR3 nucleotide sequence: TGTGCCAGCAACCAACAGGGGGACCAAACTGAAGCTTTCTTT. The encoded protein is CASNQQGDQTEAFF.

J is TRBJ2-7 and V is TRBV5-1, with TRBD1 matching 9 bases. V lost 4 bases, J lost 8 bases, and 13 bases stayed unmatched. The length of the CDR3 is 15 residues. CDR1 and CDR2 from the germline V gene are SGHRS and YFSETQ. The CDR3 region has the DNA TGCGCCAGCAGCCCGGACAGGGGCGGCGGTTACAAGCAGTACTTC. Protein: CASSPDRGGGYKQYF.

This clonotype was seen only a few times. CDR3 residues: CATSRDVATQYF. Here the CDR3 DNA reads TGTGCCACCAGCAGAGATGTGGCTACGCAGTATTTT. The chain employs TRBV15 and TRBJ2-3; no clear D gene. The V end was cut by 0 bases, the J end by 8 bases, with 6 bases between. This CDR3 has 12 amino acids. The germline V gene has CDR1 LNHNV and CDR2 YYDKDF (reference sequence).

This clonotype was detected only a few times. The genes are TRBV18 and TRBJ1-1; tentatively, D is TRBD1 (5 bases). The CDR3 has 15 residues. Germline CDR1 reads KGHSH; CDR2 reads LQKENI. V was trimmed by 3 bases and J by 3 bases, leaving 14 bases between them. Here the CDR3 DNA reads TGTGCCAGCTCACCGGAAGGGTGGGGGGACACTGAAGCTTTCTTT. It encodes CASSPEGWGDTEAFF.

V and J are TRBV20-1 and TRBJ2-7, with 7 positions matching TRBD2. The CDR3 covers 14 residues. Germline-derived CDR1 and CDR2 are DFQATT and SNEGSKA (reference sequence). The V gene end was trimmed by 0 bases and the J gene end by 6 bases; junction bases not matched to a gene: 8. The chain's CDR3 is CSAREAGFGSEQYF. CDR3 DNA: TGCAGTGCTAGAGAAGCGGGATTTGGCTCCGAGCAGTACTTC.

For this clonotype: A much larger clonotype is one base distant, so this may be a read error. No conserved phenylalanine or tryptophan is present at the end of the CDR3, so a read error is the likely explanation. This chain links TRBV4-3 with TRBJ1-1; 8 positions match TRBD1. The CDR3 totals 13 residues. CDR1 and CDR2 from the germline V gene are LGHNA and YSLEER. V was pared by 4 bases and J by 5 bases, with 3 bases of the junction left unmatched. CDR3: CASSPTGGTEAFS. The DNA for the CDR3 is TGCGCCAGCAGCCCAACAGGGGGGACTGAAGCTTTCTCT.

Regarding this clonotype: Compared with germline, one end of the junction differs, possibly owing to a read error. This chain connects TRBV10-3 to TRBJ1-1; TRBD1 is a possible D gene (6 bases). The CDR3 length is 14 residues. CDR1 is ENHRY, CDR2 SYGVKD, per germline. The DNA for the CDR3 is TGTGCCATCAGTGCGGGAGGTCGGGACACTGAAGCTCTCTTT. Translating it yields CAISAGGRDTEALF.

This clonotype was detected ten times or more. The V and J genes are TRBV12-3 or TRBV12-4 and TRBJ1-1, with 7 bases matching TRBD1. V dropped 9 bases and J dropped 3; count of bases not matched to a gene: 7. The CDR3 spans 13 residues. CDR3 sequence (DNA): TGTGCCAGTCAGGGGGACTTCGACACTGAAGCTTTCTTT. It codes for CASQGDFDTEAFF.

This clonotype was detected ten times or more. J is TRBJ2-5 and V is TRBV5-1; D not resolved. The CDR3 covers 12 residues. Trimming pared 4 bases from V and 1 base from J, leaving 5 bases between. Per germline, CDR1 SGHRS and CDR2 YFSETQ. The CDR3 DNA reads TGCGCCAGCAGCGTGTCCCAAGAGACCCAGTACTTC. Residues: CASSVSQETQYF.

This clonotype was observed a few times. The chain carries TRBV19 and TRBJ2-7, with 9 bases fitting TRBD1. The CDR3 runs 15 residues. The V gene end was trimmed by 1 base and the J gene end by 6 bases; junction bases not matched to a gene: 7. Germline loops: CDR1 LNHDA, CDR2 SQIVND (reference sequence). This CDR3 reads CASSIGHRGRGEQYF. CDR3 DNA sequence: TGTGCCAGTAGTATAGGACACAGGGGGCGAGGCGAGCAGTACTTC.

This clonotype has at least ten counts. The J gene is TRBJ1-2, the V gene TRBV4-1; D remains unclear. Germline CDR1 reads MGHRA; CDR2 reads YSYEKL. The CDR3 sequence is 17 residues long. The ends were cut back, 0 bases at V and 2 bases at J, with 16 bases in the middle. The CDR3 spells CASSQEAVYLGNYGYTF. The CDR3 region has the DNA TGCGCCAGCAGCCAAGAGGCGGTCTATCTGGGAAACTATGGCTACACCTTC.

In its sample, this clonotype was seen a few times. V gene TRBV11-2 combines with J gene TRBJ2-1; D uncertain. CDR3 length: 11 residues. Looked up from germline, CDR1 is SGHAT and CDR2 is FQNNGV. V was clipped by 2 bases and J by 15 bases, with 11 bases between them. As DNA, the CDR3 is TGTGCCAGCAGCTTATCGGTGACTCTGTTCTTC. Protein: CASSLSVTLFF.

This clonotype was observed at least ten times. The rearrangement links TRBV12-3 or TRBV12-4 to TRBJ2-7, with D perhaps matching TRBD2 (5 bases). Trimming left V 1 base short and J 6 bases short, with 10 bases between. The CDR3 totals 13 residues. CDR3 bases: TGTGCCAGCAGTTTAGTCGCTAGCCCCGAGCAGTACTTC. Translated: CASSLVASPEQYF.

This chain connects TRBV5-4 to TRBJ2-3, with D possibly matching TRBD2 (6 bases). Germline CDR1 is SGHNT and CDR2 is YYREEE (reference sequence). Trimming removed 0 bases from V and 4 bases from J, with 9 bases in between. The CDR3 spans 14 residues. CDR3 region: CASSLVPGADTQYF. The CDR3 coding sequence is TGTGCCAGCAGCTTGGTCCCGGGAGCAGATACGCAGTATTTT. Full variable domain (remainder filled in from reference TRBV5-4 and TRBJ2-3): ETGVTQSPTHLIKTRGQQVTLRCSSQSGHNTVSWYQQALGQGPQFIFQYYREEENGRGNFPPRFSGLQFPNYSSELNVNALELDDSALYLCASSLVPGADTQYFGPGTRLTVL.